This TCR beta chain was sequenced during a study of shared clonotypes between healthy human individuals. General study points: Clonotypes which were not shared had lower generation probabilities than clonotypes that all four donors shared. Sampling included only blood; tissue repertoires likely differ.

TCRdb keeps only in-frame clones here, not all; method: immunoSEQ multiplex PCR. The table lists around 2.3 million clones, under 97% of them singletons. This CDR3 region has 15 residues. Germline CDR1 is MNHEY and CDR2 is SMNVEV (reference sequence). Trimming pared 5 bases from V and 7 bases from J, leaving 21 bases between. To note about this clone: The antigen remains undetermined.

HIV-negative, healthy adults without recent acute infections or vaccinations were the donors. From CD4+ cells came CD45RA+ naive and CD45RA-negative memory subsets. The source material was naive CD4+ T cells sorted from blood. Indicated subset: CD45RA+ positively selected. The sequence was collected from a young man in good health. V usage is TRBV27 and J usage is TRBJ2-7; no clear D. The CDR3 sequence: CASSPVALGSREQYF. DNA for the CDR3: TGTGCCAGCAGTCCCGTAGCTCTGGGCTCGAGAGAGCAGTACTTC.